The source of this T cell receptor beta chain is a study of shared clonotypes between healthy human individuals. TCRdb's table, derived via immunoSEQ multiplex PCR, lists solely in-frame clones and lacks some. The profile covers about 2.1 million clones, with more than 85% appearing a single time and under 2% taken by the ten largest. CDR1 is SEHNR, CDR2 FQNEAQ, per germline (reference sequence). V lost 5 bases to trimming and J lost 5 bases; unmatched junction nucleotides: 13. This CDR3 is 16 amino acids long. Naive CD8 cells lacked CD45RO, underwent positive selection for CCR7 and left out terminally differentiated effector memory CD45RA+ cells.

This clonotype originated in a man aged 18-30 years in good health. Some clones in this sample may be carry-over from other donors' samples. Sequenced material: naive CD8+ T cells from PBMCs. V gene TRBV7-9 combines with J gene TRBJ2-3; 7 bases map to TRBD2. DNA for the CDR3: TGTGCCAGCAGCAGAGGAGGGCGGGGGTTTCGAGATACGCAGTATTTT. It codes for CASSRGGRGFRDTQYF.